The 8 T cell receptor beta chains below were found in one sample sequenced in a study of metastatic and nonmetastatic thyroid tumors. Every patient underwent thyroid surgery untreated. TCRdb re-clonotyped the PCR reads through MiXCR. This table holds about 20,000 clones, approximately 22% found once. The sequenced material came from tumor tissue. The receptor set was obtained from a female donor with papillary thyroid cancer or a benign thyroid nodule (not recorded which). Some clones in this sample may be carry-over from other donors' samples.

The chain combines TRBV19 with TRBJ2-7, with D possibly matching TRBD2 (5 bases). Trimming shortened V by 6 bases and J by 6 bases, and 15 bases separated the two germline ends. Germline values: CDR1 LNHDA, CDR2 SQIVND (reference sequence). The CDR3 runs to 13 residues. CDR3 DNA: TGTGCCAGTAGCGGGGAGAAGGGAAGCGAGCAGTACTTC. It codes for CASSGEKGSEQYF.

The sample holds many counts of this clone. This sequence may be a read error, since a much larger clone differs from it by one base. V and J are TRBV11-1 and TRBJ2-7; 15 bases are shared with TRBD2. After removal of 1 base from V and 0 bases from J, the junction contained 7 bases not matched to a gene. Germline CDR1 reads SGHAT; CDR2 reads FQDESV (reference sequence). This CDR3 is built from 19 residues. The CDR3 sequence: CASSLVRGTSGRFSYEQYF. DNA for the CDR3: TGTGCCAGCAGCTTAGTCCGCGGGACTAGCGGGAGGTTCTCCTACGAGCAGTACTTC.

The genes are TRBV7-2 and TRBJ2-7; D is unclear. CDR3 size: 12 residues. V dropped 2 bases and J dropped 8 bases, with 10 bases sitting between them. Germline V gene lookup returns CDR1 SGHTA and CDR2 FQGNSA. The CDR3 protein is CASSLPAYKQYF. The CDR3 coding sequence is TGTGCCAGCAGCTTACCGGCGTACAAGCAGTACTTC.

This clone was seen only a few times. The junction and the germline gene differ at one end; a read error may be behind it. This chain uses TRBV2 with TRBJ1-6; D not resolved. This CDR3 is built from 15 residues. CDR1 is SNHLY, CDR2 FYNNEI, per germline. The CDR3 protein is CASSGAGGYNSTLHF. As DNA, the CDR3 is TGTGCCAGCAGTGGAGCCGGCGGCTACAATTCAACCCTCCACTTT.

This clone has just a few counts. The chain has TRBV20-1 and TRBJ2-1; possibly TRBD1 or TRBD2 for D (5 bases each). With 5 bases removed from V and 3 bases from J, the gap between germline ends came to 14 bases. The CDR3 runs to 14 residues. Germline assignment: CDR1 DFQATT and CDR2 SNEGSKA (reference sequence). The DNA for the CDR3 is TGCAGTGCTGGGGCCATGGGGAGCTACAATGAGCAGTTCTTC. Its translation: CSAGAMGSYNEQFF.

About this clone: At one end the junction does not follow the germline gene, possibly because of a read error. This chain links TRBV6-9 with TRBJ1-1; maybe TRBD1 (6 bases). Germline V gives CDR1 MNHGY, CDR2 SVAAGI. The CDR3 sequence is 17 residues long. This chain's CDR3 is CASSFRQVTARNTEALF. The CDR3, as DNA: TGTGCCAGCAGTTTTCGACAGGTGACGGCAAGGAACACTGAAGCTCTCTTT.

V is TRBV9 and J is TRBJ2-7; TRBD2 is a possible D gene (6 bases). This CDR3 has 14 amino acids. Between the trimmed V and J ends, which lost 0 bases and 5 bases, there was a span of 12 bases. The germline CDR1 and CDR2 sequences are SGDLS and YYNGEE. DNA for the CDR3: TGTGCCAGCAGCGTAGGGGGGGATTCCCACGAGCAGTACTTC. It translates to CASSVGGDSHEQYF.

This clone occurred many times. CDR3: CASSAQGASNQPQHF. CDR3 nucleotides: TGTGCCAGCAGCGCCCAGGGGGCGAGCAATCAGCCCCAGCATTTT. The chain carries TRBV2 and TRBJ1-5, with 8 nucleotides matching TRBD1. Trimming removed 6 bases from V and 1 base from J; junction bases left unmatched: 5. Germline V gene sequence: CDR1 SNHLY, CDR2 FYNNEI. This CDR3 has 15 amino acids.